There are many counts of the clone carrying this TCR beta chain. Antigen: not known. Out of 10 ml of fresh peripheral blood came the PBMCs. V dropped 5 bases and J dropped 0; count of bases not matched to a gene: 4. CDR1 is LNHDA, CDR2 SQIVND, per germline (reference sequence). This CDR3 has 15 amino acids. Amplification of TCR beta CDR3 regions used RNA as the template. The TCR CDR3 first-round RT-PCR relied on the HTBI primer set. One entry per CDR3 protein, called by TCRdb with MiXCR from the multiplex PCR reads. The sample yields hundreds of thousands of distinct CDR3 sequences, over 35% seen once. These data belong to a study of T cells in Graves' hyperthyroidism and ophthalmopathy. For the study at large: Peripheral blood draws took place at initial diagnosis, ahead of any treatment.

Study observations and caveats: The model predicted ophthalmopathy a median around seven months before onset. Most expanded thyroid clonotypes above 0.001 recurred in blood.

The TCR originated in a man younger than 30 with Graves' hyperthyroidism. Material for sequencing was blood. V and J are TRBV19 and TRBJ1-1, with 9 bases matching TRBD1. The CDR3 protein is CASSWGTGLNTEAFF. CDR3 sequence (DNA): TGTGCCAGTAGTTGGGGGACAGGGTTGAACACTGAAGCTTTCTTT.